The T cell receptor beta chain described here comes from a study of Graves' ophthalmopathy and Graves' hyperthyroidism. Study as a whole: Untreated patients at initial diagnosis provided peripheral blood.

This clonotype was seen at least ten times. Antigen unknown. Study results and limitations: Among expanded thyroid clonotypes above 0.001 frequency, most also occurred in blood.

The sequenced template was RNA, covering the TCR beta CDR3 region. The first-round RT-PCR employed HTBI primers together with the Qiagen OneStep RT-PCR kit. A multiplex PCR was then performed as the second round. MiXCR was run by TCRdb on the multiplex PCR reads, yielding one entry per CDR3 protein. This repertoire shows about 620,000 distinct CDR3 sequences, about 20% found once; its top ten account for around 6.9%. Ophthalmopathy not arising within 18 months of follow-up defined hyperthyroidism as stable. Enrolled hyperthyroidism patients had a new diagnosis, a duration under 2 months, and an age of 18 to 65. Sample: peripheral blood. This receptor was obtained from a woman aged 18-30 years with stable Graves' hyperthyroidism. Some clones in this sample may be carry-over from other donors' samples.

CDR3 region: CASTSDGLNYGYTF. The DNA of the CDR3 is TGTGCCAGCACCTCGGACGGGCTTAACTATGGCTACACCTTC. The V gene is TRBV12-3 or TRBV12-4, the J gene TRBJ1-2; unclear D gene. The V gene lost 7 bases and the J gene lost 1 base, with 13 bases spanning the gap. CDR3 length equals 14 residues.